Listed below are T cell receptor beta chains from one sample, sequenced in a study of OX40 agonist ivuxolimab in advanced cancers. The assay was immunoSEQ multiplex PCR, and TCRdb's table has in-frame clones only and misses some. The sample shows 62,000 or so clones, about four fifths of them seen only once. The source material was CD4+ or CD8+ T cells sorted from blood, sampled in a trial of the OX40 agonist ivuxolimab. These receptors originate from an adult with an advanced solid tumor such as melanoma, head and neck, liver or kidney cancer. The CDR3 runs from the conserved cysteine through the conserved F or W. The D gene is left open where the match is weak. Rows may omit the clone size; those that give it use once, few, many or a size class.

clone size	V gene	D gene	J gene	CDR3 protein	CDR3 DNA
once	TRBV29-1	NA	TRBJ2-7	CSVQGRQSYEQYF	TGCAGCGTTCAAGGACGGCAGAGCTACGAGCAGTACTTC
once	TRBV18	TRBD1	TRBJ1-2	CASSPRGQGANYGYTF	TGTGCCAGCTCACCTCGGGGACAGGGGGCGAACTATGGCTACACCTTC
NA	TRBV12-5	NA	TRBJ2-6	CASGSPSLAASSGANVLTF	TGTGCTAGTGGTTCCCCCTCCTTGGCAGCCAGCTCTGGGGCCAACGTCCTGACTTTC
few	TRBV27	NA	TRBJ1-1	CASSSFRDTEAFF	TGTGCCAGCAGTTCATTTCGGGACACTGAAGCTTTCTTT
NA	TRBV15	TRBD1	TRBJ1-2	CATSRGTGNNNYGYTF	TGTGCCACCAGCAGAGGGACAGGGAATAATAACTATGGCTACACCTTC
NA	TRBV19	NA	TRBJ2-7	CASSERTYEQYF	TGTGCCAGTAGTGAACGGACCTACGAGCAGTACTTC
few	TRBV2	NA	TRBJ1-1	CASGVGDTEAFF	TGTGCCAGCGGGGTGGGGGACACTGAAGCTTTCTTT
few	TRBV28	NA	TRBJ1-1	CASTKGLKGTEAFF	TGTGCCAGCACTAAGGGACTAAAGGGAACTGAAGCTTTCTTT
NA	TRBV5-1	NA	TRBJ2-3	CASSPRLGRTDTQYF	TGCGCCAGCAGCCCCCGACTAGGTCGCACAGATACGCAGTATTTT
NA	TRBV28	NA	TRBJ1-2	CASKGGRAPVGYGYTF	TGTGCCAGCAAAGGAGGCAGGGCCCCTGTCGGCTATGGCTACACCTTC
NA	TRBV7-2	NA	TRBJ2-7	CASSLSNRVTYEQYF	TGTGCCAGCAGCTTATCGAACAGGGTAACCTACGAGCAGTACTTC
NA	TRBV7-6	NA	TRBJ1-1	CASSSYREGTEAFF	TGTGCCAGCAGCTCCTACAGGGAAGGCACTGAAGCTTTCTTT
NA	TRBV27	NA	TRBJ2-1	CASSLIPASYNEQFF	TGTGCCAGCAGTTTAATCCCCGCCTCCTACAATGAGCAGTTCTTC
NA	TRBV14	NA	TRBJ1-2	CASSQDHWTVYGYTF	TGTGCCAGCAGCCAAGATCATTGGACGGTGTATGGCTACACCTTC
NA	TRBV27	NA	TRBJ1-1	CASSWEVNTEAFF	TGTGCCAGCAGTTGGGAGGTGAACACTGAAGCTTTCTTT
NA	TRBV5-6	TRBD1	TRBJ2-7	CASSLGWGDRTYYEQYF	TGTGCCAGCAGCTTGGGGTGGGGGGACAGGACCTACTACGAGCAGTACTTC
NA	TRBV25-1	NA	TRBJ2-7	CASGSLSMAYEQYF	TGTGCCAGCGGGAGTCTGAGTATGGCCTACGAGCAGTACTTC
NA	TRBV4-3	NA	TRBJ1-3	CASSQVSGLRGNTIYF	TGCGCCAGCAGCCAAGTATCAGGGCTGAGAGGAAACACCATATATTTT
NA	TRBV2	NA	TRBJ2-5	CASSVHPQGRETQYF	TGTGCCAGCAGTGTACATCCACAGGGTCGAGAGACCCAGTACTTC
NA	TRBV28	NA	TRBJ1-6	CASAGVFNSPLHF	TGTGCCAGTGCGGGTGTTTTTAATTCACCCCTCCACTTT
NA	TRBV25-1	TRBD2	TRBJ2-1	CASKASGIYNEQFF	TGTGCCAGCAAGGCTAGCGGGATTTACAATGAGCAGTTCTTC
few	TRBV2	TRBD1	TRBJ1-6	CASRRSGGDNSPLHF	TGTGCCAGCAGGCGATCAGGGGGAGATAATTCACCCCTCCACTTT
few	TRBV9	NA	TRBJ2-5	CASSTHGLQETQYF	TGTGCCAGCAGCACTCACGGACTACAGGAGACCCAGTACTTC
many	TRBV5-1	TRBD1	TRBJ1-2	CASSTTGQTNYGYTF	TGCGCCAGCAGCACTACGGGACAGACTAACTATGGCTACACCTTC
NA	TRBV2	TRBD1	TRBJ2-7	CASRGRTGLNVEQYF	TGTGCCAGCAGGGGCAGGACAGGGTTAAACGTCGAGCAGTACTTC
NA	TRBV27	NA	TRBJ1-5	CASRNLQGNQPQHF	TGTGCCAGCAGGAACCTACAGGGCAATCAGCCCCAGCATTTT
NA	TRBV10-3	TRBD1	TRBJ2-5	CAISEPKRTGLETQYF	TGTGCCATCAGTGAGCCGAAGCGGACAGGGTTAGAGACCCAGTACTTC
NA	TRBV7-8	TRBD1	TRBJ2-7	CASRLSRDRSYEQYF	TGTGCCAGCAGGCTAAGCCGGGACAGATCCTACGAGCAGTACTTC
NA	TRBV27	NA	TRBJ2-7	CASSVLPGANYEQYF	TGTGCCAGCAGTGTACTTCCGGGGGCTAACTACGAGCAGTACTTC
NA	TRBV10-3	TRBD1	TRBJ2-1	CAISADRGLGLVLFDEQFF	TGTGCCATCAGTGCCGACAGGGGGTTAGGCTTGGTCCTGTTCGATGAGCAGTTCTTC
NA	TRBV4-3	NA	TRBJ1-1	CASSQKIAVEAFF	TGCGCCAGCAGCCAAAAAATAGCCGTTGAAGCTTTCTTT
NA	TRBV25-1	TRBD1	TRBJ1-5	CASPDRGRSQPQHF	TGTGCCAGCCCGGACAGGGGTCGTAGTCAGCCCCAGCATTTT
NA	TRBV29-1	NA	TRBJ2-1	CSSSGRSYNEQFF	TGCAGCTCCTCCGGCCGGAGCTACAATGAGCAGTTCTTC
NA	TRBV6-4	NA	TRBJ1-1	CASSRTGNTEAFF	TGTGCCAGCAGTAGGACGGGGAACACTGAAGCTTTCTTT
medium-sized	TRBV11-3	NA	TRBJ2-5	CASSWGSEETQYF	TGTGCCAGCAGCTGGGGATCGGAAGAGACCCAGTACTTC
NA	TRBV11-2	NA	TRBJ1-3	CASSFTGNSGNTIYF	TGTGCCAGCAGCTTTACAGGGAATTCGGGAAACACCATATATTTT
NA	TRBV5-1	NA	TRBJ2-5	CASSPQPPGAAKETQYF	TGCGCCAGCAGCCCTCAGCCCCCCGGGGCCGCTAAAGAGACCCAGTACTTC
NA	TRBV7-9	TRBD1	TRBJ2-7	CASSLDRVNSYEQYF	TGTGCCAGCAGCCTGGACAGGGTCAACTCCTACGAGCAGTACTTC
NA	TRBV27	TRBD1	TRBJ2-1	CASSLRGTGAYNEQFF	TGTGCCAGCAGTTTAAGGGGGACAGGGGCCTACAATGAGCAGTTCTTC
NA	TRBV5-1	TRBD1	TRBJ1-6	CASSIRTGDNSPLHF	TGCGCCAGCAGCATAAGAACAGGGGACAATTCACCCCTCCACTTT
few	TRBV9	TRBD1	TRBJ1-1	CASSVGDSLNTEAFF	TGTGCCAGCAGCGTTGGGGACAGCCTGAACACTGAAGCTTTCTTT
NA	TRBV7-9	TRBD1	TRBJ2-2	CASSIRTGGTGELFF	TGTGCCAGCAGCATCCGGACAGGGGGAACCGGGGAGCTGTTTTTT
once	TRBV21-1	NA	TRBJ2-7	CASTRGPGPYEQYF	TGTGCCAGCACCAGGGGTCCTGGCCCTTACGAGCAGTACTTC
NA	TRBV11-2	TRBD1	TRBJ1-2	CASSARDRGPYGYTF	TGTGCCAGCAGCGCCCGGGACAGGGGGCCCTATGGCTACACCTTC
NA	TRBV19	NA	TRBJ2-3	CASKDWSTDTQYF	TGTGCCAGTAAGGATTGGAGCACAGATACGCAGTATTTT
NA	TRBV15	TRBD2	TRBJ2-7	CATSRGSGGSSYEQYF	TGTGCCACCAGCAGGGGGTCCGGCGGGAGTTCCTACGAGCAGTACTTC
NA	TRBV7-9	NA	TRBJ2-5	CASTRGGDGRETQYF	TGTGCCAGCACAAGAGGAGGGGATGGAAGAGAGACCCAGTACTTC
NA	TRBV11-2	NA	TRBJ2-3	CASSFEVSDTQYF	TGTGCCAGCAGCTTTGAAGTTTCAGATACGCAGTATTTT
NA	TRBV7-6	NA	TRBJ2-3	CASSLYQGTQYF	TGTGCCAGCAGCTTATATCAGGGTACGCAGTATTTT
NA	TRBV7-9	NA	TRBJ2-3	CASSYTGDGTDTQYF	TGTGCCAGCAGCTATACAGGTGATGGGACAGATACGCAGTATTTT
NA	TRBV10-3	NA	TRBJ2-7	CAIKKTTASYEQYF	TGTGCCATCAAAAAGACGACAGCCTCCTACGAGCAGTACTTC
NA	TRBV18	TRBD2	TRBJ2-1	CASSSTSGGNEQFF	TGTGCCAGCTCATCCACTAGCGGGGGCAATGAGCAGTTCTTC
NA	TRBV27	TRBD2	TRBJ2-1	CASSLSRTRLAGGTYNEQFF	TGTGCCAGCAGTTTATCCCGGACTCGATTAGCGGGAGGGACCTACAATGAGCAGTTCTTC